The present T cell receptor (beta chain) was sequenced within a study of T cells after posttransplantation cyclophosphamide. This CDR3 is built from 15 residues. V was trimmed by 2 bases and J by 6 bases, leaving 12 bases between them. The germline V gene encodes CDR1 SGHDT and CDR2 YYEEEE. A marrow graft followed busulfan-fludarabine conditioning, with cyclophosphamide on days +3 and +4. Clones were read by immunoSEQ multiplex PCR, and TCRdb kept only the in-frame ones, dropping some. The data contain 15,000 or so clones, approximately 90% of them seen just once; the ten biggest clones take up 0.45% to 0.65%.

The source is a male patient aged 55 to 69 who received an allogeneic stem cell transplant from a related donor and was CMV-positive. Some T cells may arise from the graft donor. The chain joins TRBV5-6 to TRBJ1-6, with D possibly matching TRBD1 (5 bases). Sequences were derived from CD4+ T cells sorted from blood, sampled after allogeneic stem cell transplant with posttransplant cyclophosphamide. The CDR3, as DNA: TGTGCCAGCAGCTTAAGTTGGGGGGGTAATTCACCCCTCCACTTT. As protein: CASSLSWGGNSPLHF.